Below, 27 T cell receptor beta chains from the same sample are listed, as sequenced in a study of blood T cell repertoires in COVID-19 (dated by TCRdb to the early 2020s). To prepare the library, the immunoSEQ multiplex PCR assay was applied. Imported from immuneACCESS, the table was reduced by TCRdb to in-frame sequences with V and J called. These copies leave out some clones; in studies compared against another copy, an unresolved V gene accounts for under half, and the cause of the remainder is not known. The sample yields some 460,000 clones; 70% to 90% were counted once. The top ten hold under 2.5% of the sample. Sequencing was carried out using PBMCs or T cells enriched from blood (not recorded which). The receptors originated from a woman between 18 and 30 years old with acute COVID-19.

The rearrangement links TRBV5-6 to TRBJ1-3, with no clear D. This CDR3 has 16 amino acids. Germline V lookup: CDR1 SGHDT, CDR2 YYEEEE. V lost 2 bases and J 2 bases, leaving 14 bases between the germline ends. The chain's CDR3 is CASSFRGAGTGNTIYF. The CDR3 DNA reads as TGTGCCAGCAGCTTCCGAGGCGCGGGTACTGGAAACACCATATATTTT.

With respect to this clone: Other DNA sequences in the same sample also yield this CDR3. The chain uses TRBV12-3 or TRBV12-4 and TRBJ1-2; D not resolved. The CDR3 loop spans 13 amino acids. The ends were cut back, 1 base at V and 4 bases at J, with 7 bases in the middle. CDR3 loop: CASSLGTVYGYTF. As DNA, the CDR3 is TGTGCCAGCAGTTTAGGCACAGTCTATGGCTACACCTTC.

V gene TRBV5-1 combines with J gene TRBJ2-1, with 8 bases fitting TRBD2. The CDR3 loop spans 15 amino acids. Germline CDR1 is SGHRS and CDR2 is YFSETQ. The V gene end was trimmed by 4 bases and the J gene end by 7 bases; junction bases not matched to a gene: 10. The CDR3 here is CASSAGLGHENEQFF. The CDR3 coding sequence is TGCGCCAGCAGCGCGGGACTAGGCCACGAGAATGAGCAGTTCTTC.

This chain uses TRBV14 with TRBJ2-1, with D possibly TRBD2 on 6 matching bases. CDR1 SGHDN and CDR2 FVKESK come from the germline V gene. CDR3 length equals 15 residues. The V and J ends lost 3 bases and 2 bases respectively, with 11 bases between them. The CDR3 DNA is TGTGCCAGCAGCCACCGCGGGACCACCTACAATGAGCAGTTCTTC. Translation: CASSHRGTTYNEQFF.

This clone was seen once. The rearrangement uses TRBV29-1 and TRBJ1-2; TRBD1 matches 7 bases. Per germline, CDR1 SQVTM and CDR2 ANQGSEA. V lost 4 bases to trimming and J lost 2 bases; unmatched junction nucleotides: 1. The CDR3 consists of 12 residues. CDR3 nucleotides: TGCAGCGTTGCACAGGGGAACTATGGCTACACCTTC. The encoded protein is CSVAQGNYGYTF.

J is TRBJ2-5 and V is TRBV2, with D possibly being TRBD1 (5 bases). This CDR3 comprises 13 residues. Trimming took off 9 bases at V and 5 bases at J, with 16 bases between the two ends. The germline gives CDR1 SNHLY, CDR2 FYNNEI. This chain's CDR3 is CASSLGPRETQYF. The CDR3 nucleotides read TGTGCCAGTTCCTTGGGGCCCCGGGAGACCCAGTACTTC.

CDR3 DNA sequence: TGTGCCAGCAGTTTCTCCGACAGATATGGCTACACCTTC. Its protein product is CASSFSDRYGYTF. This chain links TRBV28 with TRBJ1-2; TRBD1 might be the D (5 bases). Germline V gene lookup returns CDR1 MDHEN and CDR2 SYDVKM. The CDR3 contains 13 residues. With 3 bases removed from V and 5 bases from J, the gap between germline ends came to 10 bases.

The chain uses TRBV29-1 and TRBJ1-3; D not resolved. CDR3 size: 14 residues. Trimming shortened V by 3 bases and J by 0 bases, and 9 bases separated the two germline ends. Germline CDR1 SQVTM, CDR2 ANQGSEA. CDR3 protein: CSVDPSNSGNTIYF. The CDR3 DNA reads as TGCAGCGTTGACCCGAGCAACTCTGGAAACACCATATATTTT.

J is TRBJ2-2 and V is TRBV7-2, with TRBD2 identical over 7 bases. The germline gives CDR1 SGHTA, CDR2 FQGNSA. The CDR3 sequence is 15 residues long. Losses at the gene ends were 4 bases for V and 6 bases for J; bases not matched to a gene: 8. The CDR3 DNA is TGTGCCAGCAGCTCTTTCGGGGGGAAGGCCGGGGAGCTGTTTTTT. Translation: CASSSFGGKAGELFF. Looking up the rest from reference TRBV7-2 and TRBJ2-2 gives the full variable domain: GAGVSQSPSNKVTEKGKDVELRCDPISGHTALYWYRQSLGQGLEFLIYFQGNSAPDKSGLPSDRFSAERTGGSVSTLTIQRTQQEDSAVYLCASSSFGGKAGELFFGEGSRLTVL.

The chain employs TRBV5-6 and TRBJ2-3; 7 positions match TRBD1. The CDR3 extends over 15 amino acids. CDR1 and CDR2 from the germline V gene are SGHDT and YYEEEE. V shed 2 bases, J shed 8 bases, and the junction held 11 bases outside the gene matches. CDR3 region: CASSLETRAGGTQYF. The CDR3 nucleotides read TGTGCCAGCAGCTTAGAAACACGCGCAGGGGGTACGCAGTATTTT. Together with reference TRBV5-6 and TRBJ2-3, the CDR3 gives the full variable domain: DAGVTQSPTHLIKTRGQQVTLRCSPKSGHDTVSWYQQALGQGPQFIFQYYEEEERQRGNFPDRFSGHQFPNYSSELNVNALLLGDSALYLCASSLETRAGGTQYFGPGTRLTVL.

This rearrangement joins TRBV28 to TRBJ2-1, with 8 bases aligning to TRBD2. The CDR3 is 13 residues long. The germline gives CDR1 MDHEN, CDR2 SYDVKM. The ends lost 3 bases at V and 9 bases at J; junction bases unmatched: 4. The CDR3 loop reads CASSLLRGGEQFF. In DNA, the CDR3 is TGTGCCAGCAGTTTGCTTCGGGGGGGTGAGCAGTTCTTC.

There are a few counts of this clone. The chain has TRBV6-5 and TRBJ1-6, with TRBD1 as a possible D gene (5 bases). CDR1 is MNHEY and CDR2 is SVGAGI in the germline V gene. The V and J ends lost 8 bases and 10 bases respectively, with 21 bases between them. The CDR3 has 15 residues. The CDR3 bases are TGTGCCAGCTTAATAACCGGACACTTCAACTCACCCCTCCACTTT. Its protein product is CASLITGHFNSPLHF.

CDR3 protein: CASSLASRAETQYF. CDR3 sequence (DNA): TGTGCCAGCAGCTTGGCTTCGCGTGCGGAGACCCAGTACTTC. The J gene is TRBJ2-5, the V gene TRBV5-6, with D unclear. The CDR3 length is 14 residues. The germline V gene encodes CDR1 SGHDT and CDR2 YYEEEE. V was shortened by 0 bases and J by 5 bases, with 11 bases between the two germline ends.

The rearrangement uses TRBV7-6 and TRBJ2-3, with TRBD1 identical over 7 bases. The CDR3 extends over 15 amino acids. CDR1 is SGHVS, CDR2 FNYEAQ, per germline. V shed 8 bases and J 0 bases; nucleotides not matched to a gene: 8. CDR3 sequence reads: CASGSTGESTDTQYF. The CDR3 nucleotides read TGTGCCAGCGGAAGCACAGGGGAAAGCACAGATACGCAGTATTTT. The entire variable domain, with the rest obtained from reference TRBV7-6 and TRBJ2-3, is as follows: GAGVSQSPRYKVTKRGQDVALRCDPISGHVSLYWYRQALGQGPEFLTYFNYEAQQDKSGLPNDRFSAERPEGSISTLTIQRTEQRDSAMYRCASGSTGESTDTQYFGPGTRLTVL.

This chain uses TRBV3-1 (or the pseudogene TRBV3-2) with TRBJ2-3; D perhaps matches TRBD2 (5 bases). Germline CDR1 is LGHDT and CDR2 is YNNKEL (reference sequence). Trimming took off 0 bases at V and 2 bases at J, with 18 bases between the two ends. The CDR3 sequence is 18 residues long. The CDR3 nucleotides read TGTGCCAGCAGCCAAGACGGTTCGGAGGCTAGCTTCACAGATACGCAGTATTTT. Translation gives CASSQDGSEASFTDTQYF.

The CDR3 DNA reads TGTGCCACCAGTGAGCACTCTAGCACAGATACGCAGTATTTT. Translation: CATSEHSSTDTQYF. This chain uses TRBV24-1 with TRBJ2-3, with no clear D. This CDR3 comprises 14 residues. CDR1 is KGHDR and CDR2 is SFDVKD in the germline V gene. V shed 4 bases and J shed 0 bases, with 7 bases lying between them.

Only one count was recorded for this clone. This rearrangement joins TRBV4-1 to TRBJ2-1; TRBD2 matches at 11 bases. V shed 0 bases and J 8 bases; nucleotides not matched to a gene: 6. Germline V gene lookup returns CDR1 MGHRA and CDR2 YSYEKL. The CDR3 sequence is 16 residues long. As DNA, the CDR3 is TGCGCCAGCAGCCAAGAGGATCTAGCGGGAGGTGATGAGCAGTTCTTC. Protein: CASSQEDLAGGDEQFF.

The genes are TRBV28 and TRBJ1-1, with D unclear. With 3 bases removed from V and 10 bases from J, the gap between germline ends came to 12 bases. Germline CDR1 and CDR2: MDHEN and SYDVKM. This CDR3 has 12 residues. CDR3 in DNA: TGTGCCAGCAGTTTGAAGGATGGAGGAGCTTTCTTT. It encodes CASSLKDGGAFF.

The V gene is TRBV29-1, the J gene TRBJ1-6; TRBD1 might be the D (5 bases). Trimming took 4 bases from V and 7 from J, leaving 11 bases between them. Looked up from germline, CDR1 is SQVTM and CDR2 is ANQGSEA. This CDR3 has 13 residues. The CDR3 is CSVAKTENSPLHF. The CDR3 DNA is TGCAGCGTTGCAAAGACAGAGAATTCACCCCTCCACTTT. Using reference TRBV29-1 and TRBJ1-6 for the parts outside the CDR3, the full variable domain is SAVISQKPSRDICQRGTSLTIQCQVDSQVTMMFWYRQQPGQSLTLIATANQGSEATYESGFVIDKFPISRPNLTFSTLTVSNMSPEDSSIYLCSVAKTENSPLHFGNGTRLTVT.

This clone came up a few times. This chain connects TRBV6-6 to TRBJ1-2; TRBD1 aligns across 8 bases. J was trimmed by 7 bases and V by 5 bases; bases with no gene match: 9. The CDR3 length is 14 residues. Looked up from germline, CDR1 is MNHNY and CDR2 is SVGAGI (reference sequence). The CDR3 reads CASSLRAGGSGYTF. The CDR3 nucleotides read TGTGCCAGCAGTCTCAGGGCAGGGGGCAGTGGCTACACCTTC.

This chain connects TRBV27 to TRBJ2-3, with TRBD2 as a possible D gene (6 bases). This CDR3 has 13 residues. Germline CDR1 is MNHEY and CDR2 is SMNVEV (reference sequence). V was shortened by 4 bases and J by 4 bases, with 9 bases between the two germline ends. CDR3 in amino acids: CASSWASADTQYF. CDR3 coding DNA: TGTGCCAGCAGTTGGGCTAGCGCAGATACGCAGTATTTT.

The chain carries TRBV6-6 and TRBJ2-1; possible D gene TRBD2, 6 bases. Germline V gene data show CDR1 as MNHNY and CDR2 as SVGAGI (reference sequence). V shed 2 bases and J shed 6 bases, with 11 bases lying between them. The CDR3 runs 14 residues. Here the CDR3 reads CASSYAGRRNEQFF. DNA for the CDR3: TGTGCCAGCAGTTACGCGGGACGTCGCAATGAGCAGTTCTTC.

J is TRBJ1-2 and V is TRBV2, with 10 bases fitting TRBD1. This CDR3 spans 16 amino acids. Germline lookup yields CDR1 SNHLY and CDR2 FYNNEI. The trim removed 7 bases at V and 8 bases at J, leaving 16 bases unmatched. The CDR3 region has the DNA TGTGCCAGCATCCACTTCCCGGGACAGGGGAGCGGGGGCTACACCTTC. This codes for CASIHFPGQGSGGYTF.

In its sample, this clone was seen a few times. V gene TRBV24-1 combines with J gene TRBJ2-1, with 11 bases that match TRBD2. This CDR3 comprises 16 residues. The germline CDR1 and CDR2 sequences are KGHDR and SFDVKD. The junction had 1 base not matched to a gene; V was cut back by 3 bases and J by 1 base. For the CDR3, the DNA is TGTGCCACCAGTGATGTAGCGGGAGGGTCCTACAATGAGCAGTTCTTC. Amino acid sequence: CATSDVAGGSYNEQFF.

The chain is built from TRBV5-8 and TRBJ2-3; 8 nucleotides line up with TRBD2. Losses at the gene ends were 3 bases for V and 3 bases for J; bases not matched to a gene: 6. CDR3 length equals 15 residues. Germline CDR1 is SGHTS and CDR2 is YDEGEE. CDR3 region: CASSSERGWTDTQYF. CDR3 nucleotide sequence: TGTGCCAGCAGCTCTGAGCGGGGGTGGACAGATACGCAGTATTTT.

This chain links TRBV7-6 with TRBJ2-3; a weak D match, TRBD2 (6 bases). CDR3 length equals 16 residues. CDR1 is SGHVS, CDR2 FNYEAQ, per germline. V was trimmed by 2 bases and J by 2 bases, leaving 14 bases between them. The DNA of the CDR3 is TGTGCCAGCAGCTTAAAGTGGGGCGGGATCACAGATACGCAGTATTTT. Amino acids: CASSLKWGGITDTQYF.

This clone showed up just once. The gene calls are TRBV5-1 and TRBJ2-2, with D perhaps matching TRBD1 (6 bases). The V gene's germline CDR1 is SGHRS and CDR2 YFSETQ. The V gene lost 0 bases and the J gene lost 4 bases, with 10 bases spanning the gap. The CDR3 has 15 residues. CDR3: CASSLARGVTGELFF. CDR3 nucleotide sequence: TGCGCCAGCAGCTTGGCCAGGGGTGTCACCGGGGAGCTGTTTTTT.